This T cell receptor (beta chain) was captured in a study of cytomegalovirus exposure and HLA in healthy donors. In the PCR, 60 Vbeta and 13 Jbeta primers were used. Generated by immunoSEQ multiplex PCR, the TCRdb table keeps only in-frame clones and is missing some. The sample has 75,000 to 90,000 clones, around 84% seen once. Germline CDR1 reads MNHNS; CDR2 reads SASEGT. There are 14 residues in the CDR3. This chain connects TRBV6-1 to TRBJ2-5; 7 nucleotides match TRBD2. The DNA matches TRBJ2-7 better at its end, which makes the J call doubtful. This TCR came from a man aged 35-49 years in good health and CMV-seropositive. The sample taken for sequencing was PBMCs. The CDR3 spells CAIPRTSGTYEQYF. The CDR3 coding sequence is TGTGCCATCCCACGGACTAGTGGAACCTACGAGCAGTACTTC.